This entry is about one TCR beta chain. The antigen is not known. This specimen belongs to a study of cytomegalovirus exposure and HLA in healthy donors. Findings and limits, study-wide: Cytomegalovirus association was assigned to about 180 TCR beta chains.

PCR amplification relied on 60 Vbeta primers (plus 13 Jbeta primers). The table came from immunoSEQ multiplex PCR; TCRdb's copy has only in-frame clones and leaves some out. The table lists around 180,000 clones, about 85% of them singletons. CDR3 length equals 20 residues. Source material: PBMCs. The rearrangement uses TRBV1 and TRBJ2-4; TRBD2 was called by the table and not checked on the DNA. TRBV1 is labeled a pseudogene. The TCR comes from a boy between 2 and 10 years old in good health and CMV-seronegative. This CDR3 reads CTSSQEPPTTSGGVRDIQYF. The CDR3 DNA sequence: TGCACCAGCAGCCAAGAACCCCCCACGACTAGCGGGGGGGTCCGGGACATTCAGTACTTC.